This T cell receptor (beta chain) originates from a study of breast tumors, draining lymph nodes, adjacent tissues. Breast cancer patients provided tissue from their axillary draining lymph nodes. Many counts were recorded for this clonotype. MiXCR, applied by TCRdb to the multiplex PCR reads, yields one record per CDR3 protein. Here the sample spans 180,000 or so distinct CDR3 sequences, around 35% being singletons. CDR1 SGHVS and CDR2 FQNEAQ come from the germline V gene. V dropped 5 bases and J dropped 7 bases, with 12 bases sitting between them. This CDR3 is 14 amino acids long. The source material was axillary lymph node tissue. This sequence originates from a female donor with breast cancer. Some clones in this sample may be carry-over from other donors' samples. The chain uses TRBV7-8 and TRBJ1-6; D unclear. The CDR3 DNA reads TGTGCCAGCAGCCTCGGTTTGGGGAATTCACCCCTCCACTTT. Translating gives CASSLGLGNSPLHF.